The T cell receptor (beta chain) described here comes from a study of CD8+ T cells in alopecia areata. The V and J ends lost 6 bases and 3 bases respectively, with 8 bases between them. The CDR3 sequence is 12 residues long. Germline CDR1 reads MNHEY; CDR2 reads SVGAGI. This clone was detected only a few times. Described treatment: oral pan-JAK inhibitor, 5-10 mg twice daily. cDNA reverse transcribed from extracted RNA served as the sequencing template. The repertoire was sequenced with immunoSEQ multiplex PCR; TCRdb's copy has only in-frame clones and lacks some. The sample records 200,000 or so clones, approximately 40% being singletons.

The sequencing here drew on CD4+ T cells sorted from blood, taken around week 36, from a patient treated with tofacitinib. The receptor's source is a human donor with alopecia areata. The chain links TRBV6-5 to TRBJ1-2; D remains unclear. The CDR3 DNA sequence: TGTGCCAGCAGGTCACCTTACTATGGCTACACCTTC. This encodes CASRSPYYGYTF.